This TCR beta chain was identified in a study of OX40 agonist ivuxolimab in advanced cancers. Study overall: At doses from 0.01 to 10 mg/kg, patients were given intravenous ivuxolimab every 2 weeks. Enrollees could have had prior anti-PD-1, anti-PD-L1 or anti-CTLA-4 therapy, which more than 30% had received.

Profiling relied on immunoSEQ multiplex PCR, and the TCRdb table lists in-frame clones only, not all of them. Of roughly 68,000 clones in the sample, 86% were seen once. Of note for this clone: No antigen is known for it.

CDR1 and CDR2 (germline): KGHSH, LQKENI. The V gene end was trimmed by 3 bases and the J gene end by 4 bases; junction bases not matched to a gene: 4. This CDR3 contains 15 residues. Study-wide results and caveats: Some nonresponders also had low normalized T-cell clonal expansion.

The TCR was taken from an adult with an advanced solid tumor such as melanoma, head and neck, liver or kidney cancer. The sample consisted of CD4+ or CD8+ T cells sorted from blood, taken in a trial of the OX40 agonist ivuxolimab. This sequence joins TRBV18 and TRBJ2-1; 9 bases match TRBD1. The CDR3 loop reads CASSPGTGTYNEQFF. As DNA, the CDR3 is TGTGCCAGCTCACCGGGGACAGGGACTTACAATGAGCAGTTCTTC. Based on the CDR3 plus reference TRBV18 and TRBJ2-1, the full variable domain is NAGVMQNPRHLVRRRGQEARLRCSPMKGHSHVYWYRQLPEEGLKFMVYLQKENIIDESGMPKERFSAEFPKEGPSILRIQQVVRGDSAAYFCASSPGTGTYNEQFFGPGTRLTVL.